The 9 T cell receptor beta chains presented below share a single source sample, sequenced in a study of blood T cell repertoires in COVID-19. This table comes from immunoSEQ multiplex PCR, and its TCRdb copy is limited to in-frame clones, with some not included. This sample carries about 240,000 clones, roughly nine tenths of them seen once, and the ten largest clones take less than 8%. Sequenced sample: peripheral blood. These receptors were obtained from a man in his 60s with acute or convalescent COVID-19.

This sequence joins TRBV7-9 and TRBJ1-4; unclear D gene. CDR3 length equals 15 residues. V lost 1 base to trimming and J lost 0 bases, with 6 bases between them. The germline CDR1 and CDR2 sequences are SEHNR and FQNEAQ (reference sequence). CDR3 amino acids: CASSLGGTTNEKLFF. CDR3 nucleotide sequence: TGTGCCAGCAGCTTAGGAGGCACAACTAATGAAAAACTGTTTTTT.

The rearrangement joins TRBV23-1 to TRBJ1-4, with D possibly being TRBD1 (5 bases). TRBV23-1 falls under the ORF class, with uncertain function. V was pared by 1 base and J by 0 bases, with 15 bases between. There are 18 residues in the CDR3. The CDR3 DNA is TGCGCCAGCAGTCAATACCTTCCGGACACCTCAACTAATGAAAAACTGTTTTTT. Translated: CASSQYLPDTSTNEKLFF.

The V and J genes are TRBV30 and TRBJ2-7; tentative D call: TRBD1 (5 bases). CDR1 is GTSNPN and CDR2 is SVGIG in the germline V gene (reference sequence). This CDR3 spans 14 amino acids. Trimming left V 3 bases short and J 3 bases short, with 15 bases between. In DNA form, the CDR3 reads TGTGCCTGGAGCCGAGAGTCAGGGATCTACGAGCAGTACTTC. It yields the protein CAWSRESGIYEQYF.

The chain employs TRBV19 and TRBJ2-4; D might be TRBD1 (5 bases). The CDR3 length is 14 residues. Trimming took off 1 base at V and 9 bases at J, with 13 bases between the two ends. The V gene's germline CDR1 is LNHDA and CDR2 SQIVND (reference sequence). Here the CDR3 reads CASSIGGRDGIQYF. CDR3 in DNA: TGTGCCAGTAGTATAGGTGGCAGGGATGGCATTCAGTACTTC.

CDR3 residues: CASRRTLTDTQYF. The CDR3 nucleotides read TGTGCCAGCAGGAGGACTCTCACAGATACGCAGTATTTT. This chain connects TRBV6-5 to TRBJ2-3, with D perhaps TRBD2 (5 bases). This CDR3 comprises 13 residues. Germline lookup yields CDR1 MNHEY and CDR2 SVGAGI. Trimming took 6 bases from V and 2 from J, leaving 9 bases between them.

The rearrangement links TRBV28 to TRBJ2-2, with TRBD2 as a possible D gene (6 bases). This CDR3 spans 17 amino acids. Germline-derived CDR1 and CDR2 are MDHEN and SYDVKM. V shed 1 base and J shed 1 base, with 13 bases lying between them. Here the CDR3 DNA reads TGTGCCAGCAGTTTATTGGTCCTGCGGGGGAACACCGGGGAGCTGTTTTTT. Translating it yields CASSLLVLRGNTGELFF. Together with reference TRBV28 and TRBJ2-2, the CDR3 gives the full variable domain: DVKVTQSSRYLVKRTGEKVFLECVQDMDHENMFWYRQDPGLGLRLIYFSYDVKMKEKGDIPEGYSVSREKKERFSLILESASTNQTSMYLCASSLLVLRGNTGELFFGEGSRLTVL.

The chain couples TRBV4-3 to TRBJ1-4; a weak D match, TRBD1 (6 bases). Trimming stripped 0 bases from V and 8 bases from J, with 16 bases between. The CDR3 extends over 16 amino acids. CDR1 is LGHNA, CDR2 YSLEER, per germline. CDR3 DNA sequence: TGCGCCAGCAGCCAAGAGGCGGGGGGCTCTGGGGAAAAACTGTTTTTT. It specifies CASSQEAGGSGEKLFF.

Here the CDR3 reads CASSLGETEAFF. CDR3 nucleotide sequence: TGTGCCAGCAGCCTAGGGGAGACTGAAGCTTTCTTT. This rearrangement joins TRBV7-9 to TRBJ1-1, with D perhaps matching TRBD1 (5 bases). The germline gives CDR1 SEHNR, CDR2 FQNEAQ (reference sequence). The CDR3 sequence is 12 residues long. With 5 bases removed from V and 5 bases from J, the gap between germline ends came to 9 bases.

This rearrangement joins TRBV5-1 to TRBJ2-5; D perhaps matches TRBD2 (5 bases). The germline V gene has CDR1 SGHRS and CDR2 YFSETQ. V lost 2 bases, J lost 6 bases, and 8 bases lay in between. CDR3 length: 12 amino acids. For the CDR3, the DNA is TGCGCCAGCAGCTTTGGGGAGCAGACCCAGTACTTC. Encoded protein: CASSFGEQTQYF.